This T cell receptor beta chain is from a study of shared clonotypes between healthy human individuals. Turning to the study itself: Donors had three CD4 naive, three CD4 memory, two CD8 naive and one CD8 memory plate apiece. Points from the study as a whole: Blood was the only sampled material, and tissue repertoires likely differ. The sharing of 4.5% to 5.5% of naive CD4 clonotypes was seen across a handful of donors.

This table comes from immunoSEQ multiplex PCR, and its TCRdb copy is limited to in-frame clones, with some not included. The sample lists 2 million or so clones, 90% to 95% occurring once. A remark on this clone: What it binds is unknown.

CDR1 is SNHLY and CDR2 is FYNNEI in the germline V gene. The V end was cut by 5 bases, the J end by 5 bases, with 12 bases between. The CDR3 runs to 13 residues. The sequence came from a young man in good health. This chain connects TRBV2 to TRBJ1-1; D is ambiguous. What was sequenced was naive CD4+ T cells sorted from blood. Documented subset: CD45RA+ positively selected. DNA of the CDR3: TGTGCCAGCAGTTCCGCAGTAACGACTGAAGCTTTCTTT. It yields the protein CASSSAVTTEAFF.